These 8 T cell receptor beta chains were sequenced from one sample in a study of T cell responses to AZD1222 COVID-19 vaccine. The assay was immunoSEQ multiplex PCR, and TCRdb's table has in-frame clones only and misses some. The repertoire includes fewer than 95,000 clones, about 91% of them detected once, and about 5.5% sits in the top ten. This specimen was peripheral blood, taken 28 days after the second AZD1222 dose. The receptors originated from an adult who received the AZD1222 COVID-19 vaccine.

The rearrangement links TRBV6-1 to TRBJ1-1, with a possible D match to TRBD1 (6 bases). The CDR3 totals 15 residues. Germline lookup yields CDR1 MNHNS and CDR2 SASEGT. Trimming pared 2 bases from V and 3 bases from J, leaving 13 bases between. CDR3 residues: CASSEIQGIYTEAFF. The CDR3 nucleotides are TGTGCCAGCAGTGAAATTCAGGGGATTTACACTGAAGCTTTCTTT.

The V and J genes are TRBV6-5 and TRBJ1-2; D may be TRBD1 (5 bases). V was cut by 4 bases and J by 8 bases, with 11 bases left in between. There are 12 residues in the CDR3. CDR1 MNHEY and CDR2 SVGAGI come from the germline V gene. The CDR3 is CASSSRAGGYTF. For the CDR3, the DNA is TGTGCCAGCAGTTCCAGGGCCGGGGGCTACACCTTC.

The chain recombines TRBV11-2 with TRBJ1-2; D unclear. The CDR3 spans 13 residues. Germline V gives CDR1 SGHAT, CDR2 FQNNGV. V dropped 1 base and J dropped 1 base, with 4 bases sitting between them. CDR3 coding DNA: TGTGCCAGCAGCTTAGGAAGTAACTATGGCTACACCTTC. Protein: CASSLGSNYGYTF. Full variable domain (missing parts from reference TRBV11-2 and TRBJ1-2): EAGVAQSPRYKIIEKRQSVAFWCNPISGHATLYWYQQILGQGPKLLIQFQNNGVVDDSQLPKDRFSAERLKGVDSTLKIQPAKLEDSAVYLCASSLGSNYGYTFGSGTRLTVV.

The chain links TRBV29-1 to TRBJ1-1, with a weak D call TRBD1 (6 bases). CDR1 and CDR2 (germline): SQVTM, ANQGSEA. Trimming left V 0 bases short and J 8 bases short, with 10 bases between. The CDR3 spans 12 residues. The chain's CDR3 is CSVEEQGIEAFF. In DNA, the CDR3 is TGCAGCGTTGAAGAACAGGGAATAGAAGCTTTCTTT.

The chain is built from TRBV10-3 and TRBJ1-2; the D is unclear. This CDR3 region has 14 residues. Germline assignment: CDR1 ENHRY and CDR2 SYGVKD. Deletions cut 7 bases from V and 2 bases from J, with 14 bases between. CDR3 loop: CAITEEGKNYGYTF. DNA for the CDR3: TGTGCCATCACCGAAGAGGGAAAGAACTATGGCTACACCTTC.

This clone has a handful of counts. This chain connects TRBV5-1 to TRBJ1-3, with D maybe TRBD1 (6 bases). From germline, CDR1 is SGHRS and CDR2 YFSETQ. Deletions cut 1 base from V and 6 bases from J, with 11 bases between. The CDR3 sequence is 14 residues long. As DNA, the CDR3 is TGCGCCAGCAGCTTGAATACAGGGAAAAACACCATATATTTT. It specifies CASSLNTGKNTIYF.

The V gene is TRBV7-7, the J gene TRBJ2-2, with a possible D match to TRBD1 (6 bases). In germline, CDR1 is SSHAT, CDR2 FNYEAQ (reference sequence). The CDR3 contains 13 residues. V was clipped by 6 bases and J by 4 bases, with 9 bases between them. As DNA, the CDR3 is TGTGCCAGCAGTACAGGGTTCACCGGGGAGCTGTTTTTT. Translating gives CASSTGFTGELFF.

The genes are TRBV6-5 and TRBJ2-7; 7 bases are shared with TRBD1. Germline-derived CDR1 and CDR2 are MNHEY and SVGAGI. This CDR3 has 13 residues. The V gene end was trimmed by 6 bases and the J gene end by 6 bases; junction bases not matched to a gene: 8. The DNA of the CDR3 is TGTGCCAGCAGCTACGAGACAGGGAGCGAGCAGTACTTC. Residues: CASSYETGSEQYF.